This T cell receptor (beta chain) was retrieved from a study of T-cell reconstitution after alpha-beta-depleted transplantation in children. The authors prepared the TCRbeta library with unique molecular identifiers. TCRdb reanalysed the PCR reads using MiXCR and keeps one entry per CDR3 protein. The sample lists around 600,000 distinct CDR3 sequences, approximately 17% occurring once. The table lists this clonotype with a few counts. Germline V lookup: CDR1 SEHNR, CDR2 FQNEAQ (reference sequence). V was clipped by 2 bases and J by 5 bases; unmatched bases: 3. The CDR3 runs to 15 residues. This receptor was obtained from a human donor who donated a stem cell graft to a child with acute myeloid leukemia. The chain links TRBV7-9 to TRBJ2-1; 10 bases are a match to TRBD2. The sample was PBMCs from the stem cell graft donor, taken from the stem cell graft. CDR3 amino acids: CASSLRAGGNNEQFF. DNA for the CDR3: TGTGCCAGCAGCTTAAGAGCGGGGGGGAACAATGAGCAGTTCTTC.